The rows below give T cell receptor beta chains drawn from one sample of a study of control samples from healthy donors and cancer patients. Assay used: immunoSEQ multiplex PCR; TCRdb lists only in-frame clones, some missing. The sample lists 350,000 to 450,000 clones, 90% seen once, with around 6.4% in the top ten. The sequenced sample consisted of PBMCs. These receptors all stem from a man in his forties or fifties with head and neck cancer. CDR3s include the opening cysteine and the closing phenylalanine or tryptophan. The order of the fields is D gene, V gene, J gene, clone size, CDR3 protein, CDR3 DNA. D genes are given only for firm matches. Rows may omit the clone size; those that give it use once, few, many or a size class.

d_gene: .; v_gene: TRBV2; j_gene: TRBJ2-7; abundance: once; CDR3aa: CASRGEAEQYF; CDR3nt: TGTGCCAGCAGGGGGGAAGCCGAGCAGTACTTC
d_gene: .; v_gene: TRBV28; j_gene: TRBJ2-1; abundance: once; CDR3aa: CASSHNVGGAYNEQFF; CDR3nt: TGTGCCAGCAGCCATAACGTGGGGGGCGCATACAATGAGCAGTTCTTC
d_gene: TRBD2; v_gene: TRBV18; j_gene: TRBJ2-3; abundance: .; CDR3aa: CASSPDGTSGTDTQYF; CDR3nt: TGTGCCAGCTCACCAGATGGGACTAGCGGCACAGATACGCAGTATTTT
d_gene: .; v_gene: TRBV19; j_gene: TRBJ2-4; abundance: .; CDR3aa: CASSIEPRTAAKNIQYF; CDR3nt: TGTGCCAGTAGTATAGAGCCTCGGACGGCAGCCAAAAACATTCAGTACTTC
d_gene: TRBD1; v_gene: TRBV5-6; j_gene: TRBJ2-7; abundance: .; CDR3aa: CASSYDRDHEQYF; CDR3nt: TGTGCCAGCAGCTATGACAGGGACCACGAGCAGTACTTC
d_gene: TRBD1; v_gene: TRBV19; j_gene: TRBJ2-2; abundance: .; CDR3aa: CASSRGQGAGGELFF; CDR3nt: TGTGCCAGTAGTAGGGGACAGGGGGCCGGCGGGGAGCTGTTTTTT
d_gene: .; v_gene: TRBV6-5; j_gene: TRBJ2-7; abundance: .; CDR3aa: CASSYGGTLYEQYF; CDR3nt: TGTGCCAGCAGTTACGGAGGAACTCTCTACGAGCAGTACTTC
d_gene: TRBD1; v_gene: TRBV5-1; j_gene: TRBJ2-3; abundance: .; CDR3aa: CASSLVQGSQYF; CDR3nt: TGCGCCAGCAGCTTGGTACAGGGGTCGCAGTATTTT
d_gene: .; v_gene: TRBV7-3; j_gene: TRBJ2-7; abundance: .; CDR3aa: CASSSGPSYEQYF; CDR3nt: TGTGCCAGCAGCTCCGGGCCTTCCTACGAGCAGTACTTC
d_gene: .; v_gene: TRBV5-1; j_gene: TRBJ2-2; abundance: .; CDR3aa: CASSLPAMGGVGNTGELFF; CDR3nt: TGCGCCAGCAGCTTGCCGGCAATGGGGGGCGTAGGAAACACCGGGGAGCTGTTTTTT
d_gene: .; v_gene: TRBV2; j_gene: TRBJ2-4; abundance: .; CDR3aa: CASSAGRTKNIQYF; CDR3nt: TGTGCCAGCAGTGCTGGGCGTACCAAAAACATTCAGTACTTC
d_gene: TRBD1; v_gene: TRBV11-3; j_gene: TRBJ2-1; abundance: .; CDR3aa: CASSSNLRTGVHDEQFF; CDR3nt: TGTGCCAGCAGCTCAAACCTAAGGACAGGGGTACACGATGAGCAGTTCTTC
d_gene: .; v_gene: TRBV6-2/TRBV6-3; j_gene: TRBJ1-1; abundance: .; CDR3aa: CASSYPTANTEAFF; CDR3nt: TGTGCCAGCAGTTACCCAACAGCGAACACTGAAGCTTTCTTT
d_gene: .; v_gene: TRBV5-6; j_gene: TRBJ1-4; abundance: .; CDR3aa: CASSPGPIGEKLFF; CDR3nt: TGTGCCAGCAGCCCCGGACCGATCGGGGAAAAACTGTTTTTT
d_gene: .; v_gene: TRBV5-1; j_gene: TRBJ2-2; abundance: .; CDR3aa: CASSFNSLNTGELFF; CDR3nt: TGCGCCAGCAGCTTCAACAGCCTGAACACCGGGGAGCTGTTTTTT
d_gene: .; v_gene: TRBV3-1/TRBV3-2; j_gene: TRBJ1-4; abundance: .; CDR3aa: CASSQGIEKLFF; CDR3nt: TGTGCCAGCAGCCAAGGGATTGAAAAACTGTTTTTT
d_gene: .; v_gene: TRBV7-9; j_gene: TRBJ1-4; abundance: .; CDR3aa: CASSLVFEEEGEKLFF; CDR3nt: TGTGCCAGCAGCTTAGTTTTTGAAGAGGAGGGTGAAAAACTGTTTTTT
d_gene: .; v_gene: TRBV6-2/TRBV6-3; j_gene: TRBJ2-5; abundance: .; CDR3aa: CASSRKETQYF; CDR3nt: TGTGCCAGCAGTCGCAAAGAGACCCAGTACTTC
d_gene: .; v_gene: TRBV5-4; j_gene: TRBJ1-2; abundance: .; CDR3aa: CASSLPGPNYGYTF; CDR3nt: TGTGCCAGCAGCTTGCCAGGACCAAACTATGGCTACACCTTC